This is a list of T cell receptor beta chains from one sample in a study of CXCR3-negative and CXCR3-positive naive CD8 T cells. TCRdb reprocessed the 5' RACE reads, keeping one entry per CDR3 protein, no DNA. The sample has over 80,000 distinct CDR3 sequences. Material for sequencing was naive CXCR3- CD8+ T cells from blood. The source of these receptors is a human donor in good health. Some clones in this sample may be carry-over from other donors' samples. CDR3s include the opening cysteine and the closing phenylalanine or tryptophan.

v_gene	j_gene	CDR3aa
TRBV24-1	TRBJ2-3	CATSGRLPSGTQYF
TRBV12-3/TRBV12-4	TRBJ2-3	CASSFLGEGTDTQYF
TRBV28	TRBJ2-7	CASSLRSTYEQYF
TRBV29-1	TRBJ2-7	CSVDSGQGNEQYF
TRBV28	TRBJ2-7	CASSLSGPLGSYEQYF
TRBV7-9	TRBJ2-1	CASSLSDRGLTRSSYNEQFF
TRBV5-1	TRBJ2-2	CASSADTGDRGGELFF
TRBV29-1	TRBJ2-7	CSVLTSSYEQYF
TRBV19	TRBJ1-5	CASSAGSALQPQHF
TRBV29-1	TRBJ2-7	CSVLRTGESYEQYF
TRBV30	TRBJ1-1	CAWSAGTANTEAFF
TRBV4-1	TRBJ1-6	CASSQEAGNSPLHF
TRBV27	TRBJ2-3	CASSLSQLLVDTQYF
TRBV19	TRBJ1-1	CASSIFKNTEAFF
TRBV10-3	TRBJ1-5	CAISETPAGPSNQPQHF
TRBV7-9	TRBJ2-1	CASSFPLASEQFF
TRBV6-2/TRBV6-3	TRBJ2-3	CASSRLPGTGTDTQYF
TRBV4-2	TRBJ2-5	CASSQDEAGGQETQYF
TRBV9	TRBJ1-1	CASSVPGQGAAEAFF
TRBV5-1	TRBJ2-7	CASSPENVDEQYF
TRBV20-1	TRBJ1-1	CSASPGFGTEAFF
TRBV28	TRBJ2-7	CASSSQIYRDTFSYEQYF
TRBV7-9	TRBJ2-3	CASRPPRTSTDTQYF
TRBV29-1	TRBJ2-3	CSVEYQKTSTDTQYF
TRBV7-9	TRBJ2-1	CASSLATGAGGWDEQFF
TRBV4-1	TRBJ2-2	CASSQATSGSATGELFF
TRBV7-2	TRBJ2-1	CASGSRFDEQFF
TRBV20-1	TRBJ1-1	CSAPQTGRKTHTEAFF
TRBV6-5	TRBJ2-7	CASKKGASYEQYF
TRBV3-1	TRBJ2-3	CASSQPGLAEGTDTQYF
TRBV20-1	TRBJ1-1	CSASKVNTEAFF
TRBV2	TRBJ2-3	CASSQWSLDTQYF
TRBV9	TRBJ2-7	CASSPLEGGSYEQYF
TRBV7-2	TRBJ2-3	CAIPGGDYRFSTDTQYF
TRBV7-3	TRBJ2-5	CASSLTMGETQYF
TRBV27	TRBJ2-7	CASSKGLHEQYF
TRBV7-9	TRBJ2-1	CASSSTGMYNEQFF
TRBV14	TRBJ2-3	CASSQEGGLAATDTQYF
TRBV9	TRBJ1-1	CASSVGGGGNTEAFF
TRBV20-1	TRBJ2-7	CSPGRGDEQYF
TRBV21-1	TRBJ2-1	CASSKEKEPAGGNEQFF
TRBV28	TRBJ2-3	CASGGLAGGLDTQYF
TRBV3-1	TRBJ2-7	CASSRGHLSYEQYF
TRBV5-1	TRBJ2-7	CASSLKVGYEQYF
TRBV7-9	TRBJ2-1	CASSLGLSYNEQFF
TRBV7-9	TRBJ2-7	CASSFGGQNEQYF
TRBV5-1	TRBJ2-3	CASSGWTGFTDTQYF
TRBV28	TRBJ1-2	CASSFLLNRVGHGYTF
TRBV5-1	TRBJ2-2	CASRPGQGLTGELFF
TRBV7-3	TRBJ2-1	CASSFLESNEQFF
TRBV4-3	TRBJ2-3	CASSQGLAGVTDTQYF
TRBV20-1	TRBJ2-7	CSAPTLERGAYEQYF
TRBV5-1	TRBJ2-3	CASSLGDPNDFWDTQYF
TRBV2	TRBJ2-3	CASASGGVGDTQYF
TRBV12-3/TRBV12-4	TRBJ2-2	CASSSGGEFLPGELFF
TRBV5-6	TRBJ2-1	CASSSSGSYNEQFF
TRBV28	TRBJ2-1	CASSLPAYRDNEQFF
TRBV6-5	TRBJ1-1	CASSYFGGEAFF
TRBV29-1	TRBJ2-2	CSVFHSTGELFF
TRBV5-1	TRBJ2-1	CASSLVEFRSYNEQFF